These 9 T cell receptor beta chains share one sample of origin, sequenced in a study of cytomegalovirus exposure and HLA in healthy donors (dated by TCRdb to the late 2010s). Preparation of the library involved the immunoSEQ multiplex PCR assay. For the multiplex PCR, a mixture combining 60 forward primers for TCR Vbeta segments and 13 reverse primers for TCR Jbeta segments was used. In its TCRdb copy, this immuneACCESS table keeps in-frame sequences only and misses some clones. Where compared with another copy, unresolved V genes explain less than half of these, and the others have no known cause. The sample table shows roughly 100,000 clones, and about 74% are seen once. 9.6% of the sample goes to the ten largest clones. Sequencing input: PBMCs. The source of these receptors is a male donor in good health and CMV-seropositive.

The chain carries TRBV29-1 and TRBJ1-1, with TRBD1 matching 7 bases. The germline CDR1 and CDR2 sequences are SQVTM and ANQGSEA. This CDR3 comprises 14 residues. After removal of 6 bases from V and 11 bases from J, the junction contained 18 bases not matched to a gene. For the CDR3, the DNA is TGCAGCGTGCGAACACAAGGGGGCTCGGAGAGCGCTTTCTTT. Translating it yields CSVRTQGGSESAFF.

This clone appeared a single time. This chain uses TRBV7-2 with TRBJ2-3; D is unclear. The CDR3 spans 14 residues. The V gene's germline CDR1 is SGHTA and CDR2 FQGNSA. Trimming shortened V by 5 bases and J by 2 bases, and 11 bases separated the two germline ends. The CDR3 sequence is CASSTAQITDTQYF. DNA of the CDR3: TGTGCCAGCAGCACAGCTCAGATCACAGATACGCAGTATTTT.

The rearrangement links TRBV27 to TRBJ2-3; possible D gene TRBD2, 5 bases. The CDR3 has 16 residues. CDR1 is MNHEY and CDR2 is SMNVEV in the germline V gene (reference sequence). V lost 3 bases to trimming and J lost 0 bases, with 13 bases between them. The CDR3 coding sequence is TGTGCCAGCAGTTTTTCTCCGGGGTCTAGCACAGATACGCAGTATTTT. It is translated as CASSFSPGSSTDTQYF.

The chain employs TRBV7-9 and TRBJ1-1, with D possibly being TRBD1 (6 bases). Germline V gives CDR1 SEHNR, CDR2 FQNEAQ (reference sequence). The CDR3 length is 14 residues. V was shortened by 4 bases and J by 4 bases, with 13 bases between the two germline ends. The CDR3 loop reads CASSYPQGGTEAFF. The CDR3 DNA follows: TGTGCCAGCAGCTACCCACAGGGCGGCACTGAAGCTTTCTTT.

This clone turned up a few times. The V call is TRBV12-5, the J call TRBJ1-1, with D unresolved. Germline loops: CDR1 LGHNT, CDR2 FRNRAP. The CDR3 contains 17 residues. The ends were cut back, 1 base at V and 3 bases at J, with 18 bases in the middle. CDR3 amino acids: CASGLESAIFGDTEAFF. In nucleotides, the CDR3 is TGTGCTAGTGGTTTGGAGTCAGCGATATTCGGTGACACTGAAGCTTTCTTT.

For this clone: Within the sample, other DNA sequences also encode this same CDR3. The chain is built from TRBV6-5 and TRBJ2-3; D perhaps matches TRBD2 (5 bases). Looked up from germline, CDR1 is MNHEY and CDR2 is SVGAGI. This CDR3 region has 15 residues. V lost 0 bases, J lost 0 bases, and 7 bases lay in between. DNA of the CDR3: TGTGCCAGCAGTTACTCAGCGGTCAGCACAGATACGCAGTATTTT. Its protein product is CASSYSAVSTDTQYF.

This sequence joins TRBV14 and TRBJ1-2, with D possibly matching TRBD1 (5 bases). Looked up from germline, CDR1 is SGHDN and CDR2 is FVKESK. The CDR3 runs to 18 residues. Trimming took 0 bases from V and 3 from J, leaving 20 bases between them. The CDR3 spells CASSQEGRVSGGDYGYTF. The CDR3 DNA sequence: TGTGCCAGCAGCCAAGAAGGGCGTGTAAGCGGGGGGGACTATGGCTACACCTTC.

The V call is TRBV9, the J call TRBJ2-1, with a weak D call TRBD1 (6 bases). Per the germline V gene, CDR1 is SGDLS and CDR2 is YYNGEE. V was trimmed by 0 bases and J by 6 bases, leaving 7 bases between them. CDR3 length: 13 residues. CDR3 sequence reads: CASSVVDSNEQFF. CDR3 coding DNA: TGTGCCAGCAGCGTAGTGGACAGCAATGAGCAGTTCTTC. Supplemented by reference TRBV9 and TRBJ2-1, the full variable domain reads DSGVTQTPKHLITATGQRVTLRCSPRSGDLSVYWYQQSLDQGLQFLIQYYNGEERAKGNILERFSAQQFPDLHSELNLSSLELGDSALYFCASSVVDSNEQFFGPGTRLTVL.

This clone was counted a single time. This chain uses TRBV4-3 with TRBJ2-2; D might be TRBD1 or TRBD2, each matching 6 bases. The CDR3 totals 16 residues. Germline assignment: CDR1 LGHNA and CDR2 YSLEER. The V and J ends lost 4 bases and 6 bases respectively, with 18 bases between them. The CDR3 loop is CASSLEGGNFAGELFF. DNA for the CDR3: TGCGCCAGCAGCCTAGAGGGGGGAAATTTTGCCGGGGAGCTGTTTTTT.